Below, one TCR beta chain is given with its context. Its antigen is unknown. Germline values: CDR1 SEHNR, CDR2 FQNEAQ (reference sequence). V lost 5 bases to trimming and J lost 4 bases, with 18 bases between them. The CDR3 loop spans 15 amino acids. The data are from a study of OX40 agonist ivuxolimab in advanced cancers. In the study overall: Patients' therapy was ivuxolimab, an antibody that acts as an agonist of OX40 (CD134). Study conclusions and caveats: Also present in some nonresponders was a low level of normalized T-cell clonal expansion.

Clones were read by immunoSEQ multiplex PCR, and TCRdb kept only the in-frame ones, dropping some. The sample includes fewer than 65,000 clones, 90% to 95% of them seen just once. The V and J genes are TRBV7-9 and TRBJ2-7; perhaps TRBD2 as D (6 bases). This specimen consisted of CD4+ or CD8+ T cells sorted from blood, obtained in a trial of the OX40 agonist ivuxolimab. The sequence came from an adult with an advanced solid tumor such as melanoma, head and neck, liver or kidney cancer. The CDR3 DNA reads TGTGCCAGCAGCCTGACCCCGGGAGTAGAGTACGAGCAGTACTTC. It codes for CASSLTPGVEYEQYF.